This TCR beta chain was sequenced during a study of follicular helper T cells after annual influenza vaccination. This clone appeared once. Assay: immunoSEQ multiplex PCR; the TCRdb copy retains only in-frame clones and omits some. This table has roughly 9,800 clones, 65% to 85% appearing once. V was cut by 0 bases and J by 1 base, with 13 bases left in between. Germline V gene lookup returns CDR1 LGHNA and CDR2 YSLEER. The CDR3 spans 16 residues. Time point: 2015-2016 season, 7 days after influenza vaccination. This sample comprised CXCR5+ CD38- circulating T follicular helper cells from blood, obtained 7 days after influenza vaccination. Subset denoted: circulating Tfh, non-naive CD4+CXCR5+PD-1+ (ICOS+CD38+ or ICOS-CD38-). The chain couples TRBV4-3 to TRBJ2-7; unclear D gene. The receptor comes from an adult who received the influenza vaccine. Here the CDR3 DNA reads TGCGCCAGCAGCCAAGATGCTACCGACGGATCCTACGAGCAGTACTTC. Translated: CASSQDATDGSYEQYF.